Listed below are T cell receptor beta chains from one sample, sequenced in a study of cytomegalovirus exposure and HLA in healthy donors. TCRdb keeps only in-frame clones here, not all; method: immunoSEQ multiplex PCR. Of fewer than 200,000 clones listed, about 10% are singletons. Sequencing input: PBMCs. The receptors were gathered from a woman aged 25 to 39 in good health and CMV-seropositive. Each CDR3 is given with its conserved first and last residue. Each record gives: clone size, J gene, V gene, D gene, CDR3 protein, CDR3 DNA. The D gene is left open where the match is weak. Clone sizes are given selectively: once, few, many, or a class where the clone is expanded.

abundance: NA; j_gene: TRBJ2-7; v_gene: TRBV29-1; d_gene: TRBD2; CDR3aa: CSVYGTGLAGEQYF; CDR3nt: TGCAGCGTTTACGGGACCGGACTAGCGGGGGAGCAGTACTTC
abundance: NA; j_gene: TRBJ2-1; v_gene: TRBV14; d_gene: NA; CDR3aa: CASSPLLSYNEQFF; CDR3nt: TGTGCCAGCAGCCCTCTTCTTTCCTACAATGAGCAGTTCTTC
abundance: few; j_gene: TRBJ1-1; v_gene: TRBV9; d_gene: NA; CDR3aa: CASSADRRYTEAFF; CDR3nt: TGTGCCAGCAGCGCAGACAGGAGGTACACTGAAGCTTTCTTT
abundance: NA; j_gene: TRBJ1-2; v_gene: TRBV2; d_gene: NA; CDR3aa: CASSEVGGANVNYGYTF; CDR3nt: TGTGCCAGCAGTGAAGTTGGGGGCGCAAATGTTAACTATGGCTACACCTTC
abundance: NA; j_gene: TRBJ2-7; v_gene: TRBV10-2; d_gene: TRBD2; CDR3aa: CASRVGLAGDEQYF; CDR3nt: TGCGCCAGCAGGGTCGGACTAGCGGGAGACGAGCAGTACTTC
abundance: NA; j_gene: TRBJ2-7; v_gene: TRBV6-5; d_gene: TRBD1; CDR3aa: CASSYVGTGVGNEQYF; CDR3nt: TGTGCCAGCAGTTACGTAGGGACAGGGGTCGGGAACGAGCAGTACTTC
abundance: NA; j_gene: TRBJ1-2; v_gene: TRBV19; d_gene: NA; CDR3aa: CASSNRANYGYTF; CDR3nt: TGTGCCAGTAGTAATCGGGCTAACTATGGCTACACCTTC
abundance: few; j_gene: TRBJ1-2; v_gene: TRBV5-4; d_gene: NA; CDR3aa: CASSPRTYYGYTF; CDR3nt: TGTGCCAGCAGCCCCCGGACATACTATGGCTACACCTTC
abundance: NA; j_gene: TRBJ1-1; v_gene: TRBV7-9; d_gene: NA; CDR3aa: CASRDRGGLNTEAFF; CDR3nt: TGTGCCAGCAGGGATAGGGGGGGACTGAACACTGAAGCTTTCTTT
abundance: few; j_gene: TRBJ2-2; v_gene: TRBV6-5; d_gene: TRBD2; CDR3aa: CASGRGVTGELFF; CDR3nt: TGTGCCAGCGGGAGGGGAGTAACCGGGGAGCTGTTTTTT
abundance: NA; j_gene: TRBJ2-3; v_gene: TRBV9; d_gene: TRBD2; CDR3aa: CASSVGISGSTDTQYF; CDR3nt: TGTGCCAGCAGCGTAGGAATTAGCGGGAGCACAGATACGCAGTATTTT
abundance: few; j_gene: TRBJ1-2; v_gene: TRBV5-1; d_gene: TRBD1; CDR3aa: CASSPLLQRQGMDYGYTF; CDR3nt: TGCGCCAGCAGCCCCCTTCTCCAAAGACAGGGAATGGACTATGGCTACACCTTC
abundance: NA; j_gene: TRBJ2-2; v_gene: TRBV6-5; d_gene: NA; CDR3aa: CASSYPAKSGELFF; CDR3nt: TGTGCCAGCAGTTATCCTGCTAAATCCGGGGAGCTGTTTTTT
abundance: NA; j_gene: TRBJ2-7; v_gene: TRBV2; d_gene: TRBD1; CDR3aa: CASSKRDRVGLRSYEQYF; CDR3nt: TGTGCCAGCAGTAAACGGGACAGGGTCGGCCTACGCTCCTACGAGCAGTACTTC
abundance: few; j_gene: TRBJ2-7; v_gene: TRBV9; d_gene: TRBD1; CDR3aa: CASSARDSRDYEQYF; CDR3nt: TGTGCCAGCAGCGCCCGGGACAGCCGGGACTACGAGCAGTACTTC
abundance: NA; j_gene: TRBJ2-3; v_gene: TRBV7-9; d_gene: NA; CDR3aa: CASSLGDLVRYF; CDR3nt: TGTGCCAGCAGCTTAGGGGACTTAGTGCGGTATTTT
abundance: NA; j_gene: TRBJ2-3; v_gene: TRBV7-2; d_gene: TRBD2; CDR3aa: CASSLVGSGSGDTQYF; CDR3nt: TGTGCCAGCAGCTTAGTTGGTAGCGGGAGCGGAGATACGCAGTATTTT
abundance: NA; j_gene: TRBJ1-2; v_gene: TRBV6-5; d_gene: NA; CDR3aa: CASSYSGGLTGYTF; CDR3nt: TGTGCCAGCAGTTATTCGGGAGGCTTGACCGGCTACACCTTC
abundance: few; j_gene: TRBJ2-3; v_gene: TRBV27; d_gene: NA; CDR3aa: CASSLIEEDTQYF; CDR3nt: TGTGCCAGCAGTTTAATCGAGGAAGATACGCAGTATTTT
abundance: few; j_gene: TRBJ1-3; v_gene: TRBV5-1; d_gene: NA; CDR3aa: CASSLAAGAGNTIYF; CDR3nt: TGCGCCAGCAGCTTGGCCGCGGGAGCAGGAAACACCATATATTTT